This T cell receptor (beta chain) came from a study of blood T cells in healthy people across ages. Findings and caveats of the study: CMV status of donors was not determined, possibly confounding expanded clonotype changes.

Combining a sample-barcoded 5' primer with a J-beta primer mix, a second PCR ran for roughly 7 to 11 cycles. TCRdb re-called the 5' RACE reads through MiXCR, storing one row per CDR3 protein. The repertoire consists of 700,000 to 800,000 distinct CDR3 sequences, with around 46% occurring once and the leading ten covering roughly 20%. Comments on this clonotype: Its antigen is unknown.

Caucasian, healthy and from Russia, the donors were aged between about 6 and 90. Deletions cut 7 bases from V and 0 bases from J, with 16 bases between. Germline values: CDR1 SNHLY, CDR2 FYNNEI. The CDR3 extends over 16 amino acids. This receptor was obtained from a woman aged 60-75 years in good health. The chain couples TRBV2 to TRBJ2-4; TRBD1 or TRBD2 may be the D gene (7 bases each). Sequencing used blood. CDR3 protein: CASTRAGQLAKNIQYF. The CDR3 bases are TGTGCCAGCACTCGAGCGGGACAGCTAGCCAAAAACATTCAGTACTTC.